The sample holds one count of the clone carrying this T cell receptor beta chain. No antigen is known for it. The CDR3 loop spans 13 amino acids. With V trimmed by 6 bases and J by 1 base, 4 bases remained unmatched. Germline CDR1 DFQATT, CDR2 SNEGSKA (reference sequence). The data belong to a study of response to subunit inactivated influenza vaccine. Notes on the study in general: New T cells are recruited in small numbers by each seasonal influenza vaccination, according to the authors' suggestion.

TCRdb passed the RT-PCR reads through MiXCR, listing each CDR3 protein once. Of about 780,000 distinct CDR3 sequences detected, approximately 18% appear once; the ten largest clones hold approximately 11%. The receptor was isolated from a man aged 50-60 years who received an inactivated influenza vaccine. The input for sequencing was PBMCs from blood, taken about 5 days after vaccination. V gene TRBV20-1 combines with J gene TRBJ2-3, with 7 bases aligning to TRBD1. CDR3 sequence (DNA): TGCAGTGCCCGACAGGGCCGCACAGATACGCAGTATTTT. Its protein product is CSARQGRTDTQYF.